This is a list of T cell receptor beta chains from one sample in a study of control samples from healthy donors and cancer patients. Clones were read by immunoSEQ multiplex PCR, and TCRdb kept only the in-frame ones, dropping some. In the table there are 21,000 or so clones, approximately 85% of which are singletons. Material: PBMCs. The receptors derive from a man between 60 and 70 years old with head and neck cancer. Each CDR3 is given with its conserved first and last residue. The D gene is left open where the match is weak. Not all rows give a size; the values are once, few, many and, for expanded clones, a class.

v_call: TRBV7-9
j_call: TRBJ1-1
d_call: TRBD1
clone_size: .
cdr3_aa: CASSLGQGKTEAFF
cdr3_nt: TGTGCCAGCAGCCTGGGACAGGGGAAGACTGAAGCTTTCTTT

v_call: TRBV30
j_call: TRBJ1-1
d_call: .
clone_size: .
cdr3_aa: CAWSVGSTRTEAFF
cdr3_nt: TGTGCCTGGAGTGTAGGTTCTACCAGGACTGAAGCTTTCTTT

v_call: TRBV4-2
j_call: TRBJ1-2
d_call: .
clone_size: few
cdr3_aa: CASSQEVEGGGYTF
cdr3_nt: TGTGCCAGCAGCCAAGAGGTGGAAGGGGGTGGCTACACCTTC

v_call: TRBV28
j_call: TRBJ1-4
d_call: .
clone_size: .
cdr3_aa: CASSSSSGPGREKLFF
cdr3_nt: TGTGCCAGCAGTTCCTCCAGTGGCCCGGGCCGGGAAAAACTGTTTTTT

v_call: TRBV5-1
j_call: TRBJ1-4
d_call: .
clone_size: .
cdr3_aa: CASSRGTEAPVGLFF
cdr3_nt: TGCGCCAGCAGCCGCGGGACGGAGGCCCCGGTGGGGCTGTTTTTT

v_call: TRBV7-9
j_call: TRBJ1-1
d_call: TRBD1
clone_size: .
cdr3_aa: CASSRYRGPVNTEAFF
cdr3_nt: TGTGCCAGCAGCCGATACAGGGGACCCGTGAACACTGAAGCTTTCTTT

v_call: TRBV2
j_call: TRBJ2-7
d_call: .
clone_size: .
cdr3_aa: CASIGGTYSYEQYF
cdr3_nt: TGTGCCAGCATCGGCGGGACGTACTCCTACGAGCAGTACTTC

v_call: TRBV7-8
j_call: TRBJ2-1
d_call: TRBD2
clone_size: once
cdr3_aa: CASSRPGTSGSRSYNEQFF
cdr3_nt: TGTGCCAGCAGCCGCCCCGGGACTAGCGGGAGCCGCTCCTACAATGAGCAGTTCTTC

v_call: TRBV5-1
j_call: TRBJ1-4
d_call: .
clone_size: .
cdr3_aa: CASSPSGAGEKLFF
cdr3_nt: TGCGCCAGCAGCCCATCAGGGGCCGGTGAAAAACTGTTTTTT

v_call: TRBV15
j_call: TRBJ2-7
d_call: .
clone_size: .
cdr3_aa: CATSRDRTEAYEQYF
cdr3_nt: TGTGCCACCAGCAGAGATAGGACAGAGGCCTACGAGCAGTACTTC

v_call: TRBV10-2
j_call: TRBJ2-2
d_call: .
clone_size: .
cdr3_aa: CAIRERTPAGELFF
cdr3_nt: TGCGCCATCAGGGAACGGACACCCGCCGGGGAGCTGTTTTTT

v_call: TRBV5-1
j_call: TRBJ2-1
d_call: TRBD2
clone_size: .
cdr3_aa: CASSPFGLASNEQFF
cdr3_nt: TGCGCCAGCAGCCCCTTCGGACTAGCCTCCAATGAGCAGTTCTTC

v_call: TRBV7-9
j_call: TRBJ1-1
d_call: TRBD1
clone_size: .
cdr3_aa: CASSFWTGMNTEAFF
cdr3_nt: TGTGCCAGCAGCTTCTGGACAGGGATGAACACTGAAGCTTTCTTT

v_call: TRBV12-5
j_call: TRBJ1-2
d_call: TRBD1
clone_size: .
cdr3_aa: CASGTPDRGVYGYTF
cdr3_nt: TGTGCTAGTGGTACACCGGACAGGGGGGTCTATGGCTACACCTTC

v_call: TRBV10-3
j_call: TRBJ1-1
d_call: .
clone_size: .
cdr3_aa: CAISDYSRQNTEAFF
cdr3_nt: TGTGCCATCAGTGATTACTCCCGACAGAACACTGAAGCTTTCTTT

v_call: TRBV18
j_call: TRBJ1-6
d_call: .
clone_size: .
cdr3_aa: CASSPMKADNSPLHF
cdr3_nt: TGTGCCAGCTCACCAATGAAGGCGGATAATTCACCCCTCCACTTT

v_call: TRBV6-5
j_call: TRBJ2-2
d_call: TRBD2
clone_size: .
cdr3_aa: CASSYSASGGRELFF
cdr3_nt: TGTGCCAGCAGTTACTCGGCTAGCGGGGGCCGGGAGCTGTTTTTT

v_call: TRBV7-5
j_call: TRBJ2-3
d_call: .
clone_size: few
cdr3_aa: CARSLPDTQYF
cdr3_nt: TGTGCCAGAAGCTTACCAGATACGCAGTATTTT

v_call: TRBV7-8
j_call: TRBJ1-1
d_call: .
clone_size: few
cdr3_aa: CASSLDYFGARMNTEAFF
cdr3_nt: TGTGCCAGCAGCTTAGATTATTTTGGGGCCAGAATGAACACTGAAGCTTTCTTT

v_call: TRBV24-1
j_call: TRBJ2-5
d_call: .
clone_size: .
cdr3_aa: CATSDSRTTQETQYF
cdr3_nt: TGTGCCACCAGTGATTCACGGACAACCCAAGAGACCCAGTACTTC

v_call: TRBV6-5
j_call: TRBJ1-2
d_call: .
clone_size: .
cdr3_aa: CASSPLGEGNYGYTF
cdr3_nt: TGTGCCAGCAGTCCCCTGGGGGAGGGTAACTATGGCTACACCTTC

v_call: TRBV6-6
j_call: TRBJ1-1
d_call: .
clone_size: .
cdr3_aa: CASSYSGSNTEAFF
cdr3_nt: TGTGCCAGCAGTTACTCCGGGAGCAACACTGAAGCTTTCTTT

v_call: TRBV6-6
j_call: TRBJ1-1
d_call: .
clone_size: .
cdr3_aa: CASSYGSTWTEAFF
cdr3_nt: TGTGCCAGCAGTTACGGCTCGACGTGGACTGAAGCTTTCTTT

v_call: TRBV9
j_call: TRBJ2-7
d_call: .
clone_size: .
cdr3_aa: CASSVGQGPDYEQYF
cdr3_nt: TGTGCCAGCAGCGTAGGGCAGGGTCCGGACTACGAGCAGTACTTC

v_call: TRBV6-4
j_call: TRBJ2-5
d_call: .
clone_size: .
cdr3_aa: CASSPGPEETQYF
cdr3_nt: TGTGCCAGCAGCCCCGGGCCCGAAGAGACCCAGTACTTC

v_call: TRBV5-1
j_call: TRBJ2-3
d_call: .
clone_size: .
cdr3_aa: CASSLAGGTAGGTDTQYF
cdr3_nt: TGCGCCAGCAGCTTGGCCGGTGGGACGGCCGGGGGCACAGATACGCAGTATTTT

v_call: TRBV18
j_call: TRBJ2-6
d_call: .
clone_size: .
cdr3_aa: CASSSDLISGANVLTF
cdr3_nt: TGTGCCAGCTCTTCCGACCTGATCTCTGGGGCCAACGTCCTGACTTTC

v_call: TRBV2
j_call: TRBJ1-2
d_call: TRBD1
clone_size: .
cdr3_aa: CASSLRQGSNYGYTF
cdr3_nt: TGTGCCAGCAGCCTCCGACAGGGATCTAACTATGGCTACACCTTC

v_call: TRBV7-3
j_call: TRBJ2-1
d_call: .
clone_size: once
cdr3_aa: CASSFLAWDEQFF
cdr3_nt: TGTGCCAGCAGCTTTCTAGCTTGGGATGAGCAGTTCTTC

v_call: TRBV29-1
j_call: TRBJ1-1
d_call: TRBD1
clone_size: few
cdr3_aa: CSGSQGTDTEAFF
cdr3_nt: TGCAGCGGAAGTCAGGGGACAGACACTGAAGCTTTCTTT

v_call: TRBV3-1/TRBV3-2
j_call: TRBJ1-1
d_call: .
clone_size: .
cdr3_aa: CASSQEAGNTEAFF
cdr3_nt: TGTGCCAGCAGCCAAGAAGCCGGGAACACTGAAGCTTTCTTT

v_call: TRBV5-1
j_call: TRBJ2-1
d_call: .
clone_size: .
cdr3_aa: CASSFGYSNGHNEQFF
cdr3_nt: TGCGCCAGCAGCTTTGGTTATTCTAACGGCCACAATGAGCAGTTCTTC

v_call: TRBV7-3
j_call: TRBJ1-2
d_call: TRBD1
clone_size: .
cdr3_aa: CASSISGQGTTYGYTF
cdr3_nt: TGTGCCAGCAGCATAAGTGGACAGGGTACCACTTATGGCTACACCTTC

v_call: TRBV19
j_call: TRBJ2-1
d_call: .
clone_size: .
cdr3_aa: CASTNRGGGIDEQFF
cdr3_nt: TGTGCCAGTACCAACCGGGGTGGGGGGATCGATGAGCAGTTCTTC

v_call: TRBV20-1
j_call: TRBJ2-1
d_call: TRBD2
clone_size: .
cdr3_aa: CSASTKLAGVNEQFF
cdr3_nt: TGCAGTGCTAGTACTAAACTAGCGGGCGTCAATGAGCAGTTCTTC

v_call: TRBV5-5
j_call: TRBJ1-5
d_call: .
clone_size: .
cdr3_aa: CASSSGENSNQPQHF
cdr3_nt: TGTGCCAGCAGCTCGGGAGAGAATAGCAATCAGCCCCAGCATTTT

v_call: TRBV6-5
j_call: TRBJ1-1
d_call: TRBD1
clone_size: .
cdr3_aa: CASISLNRGNTEAFF
cdr3_nt: TGTGCCAGCATTTCCCTTAACAGGGGGAACACTGAAGCTTTCTTT

v_call: TRBV5-1
j_call: TRBJ1-2
d_call: .
clone_size: .
cdr3_aa: CASSLGTSYGYTF
cdr3_nt: TGCGCCAGCAGCTTGGGGACGAGCTATGGCTACACCTTC

v_call: TRBV5-1
j_call: TRBJ2-2
d_call: TRBD2
clone_size: .
cdr3_aa: CASSLGERGGVRELFF
cdr3_nt: TGCGCCAGCAGCTTGGGTGAGCGGGGGGGAGTCCGGGAGCTGTTTTTT

v_call: TRBV29-1
j_call: TRBJ1-2
d_call: .
clone_size: .
cdr3_aa: CSVEERRDGYTF
cdr3_nt: TGCAGCGTTGAAGAGCGTCGTGATGGCTACACCTTC

v_call: TRBV10-3
j_call: TRBJ1-1
d_call: .
clone_size: .
cdr3_aa: CAISGLGGQGTEAFF
cdr3_nt: TGTGCCATCAGTGGTCTGGGGGGGCAAGGAACTGAAGCTTTCTTT

v_call: TRBV6-5
j_call: TRBJ2-1
d_call: TRBD2
clone_size: .
cdr3_aa: CASSLAGGHYEQFF
cdr3_nt: TGTGCCAGCAGTCTAGCGGGAGGACACTACGAGCAGTTCTTC

v_call: TRBV19
j_call: TRBJ2-1
d_call: TRBD2
clone_size: .
cdr3_aa: CASRALAGTYNEQFF
cdr3_nt: TGTGCCAGTAGGGCGCTAGCGGGAACCTACAATGAGCAGTTCTTC

v_call: TRBV9
j_call: TRBJ2-1
d_call: TRBD1
clone_size: .
cdr3_aa: CASSVERGTDEQFF
cdr3_nt: TGTGCCAGCAGCGTAGAAAGAGGGACAGATGAGCAGTTCTTC

v_call: TRBV7-9
j_call: TRBJ1-1
d_call: TRBD1
clone_size: few
cdr3_aa: CASSRGQGNTEAFF
cdr3_nt: TGTGCCAGCAGCAGAGGACAGGGAAACACTGAAGCTTTCTTT

v_call: TRBV27
j_call: TRBJ2-3
d_call: TRBD2
clone_size: .
cdr3_aa: CASSLGGTSETDTQYF
cdr3_nt: TGTGCCAGCAGTTTGGGGGGGACTAGCGAGACAGATACGCAGTATTTT

v_call: TRBV4-2
j_call: TRBJ2-3
d_call: .
clone_size: .
cdr3_aa: CASSPGTVRDTQYF
cdr3_nt: TGTGCCAGCAGCCCTGGGACGGTTAGGGATACGCAGTATTTT

v_call: TRBV12-3/TRBV12-4
j_call: TRBJ2-1
d_call: .
clone_size: once
cdr3_aa: CASSHNEQFF
cdr3_nt: TGTGCCAGCAGTCATAATGAGCAGTTCTTC

v_call: TRBV6-1
j_call: TRBJ2-7
d_call: .
clone_size: .
cdr3_aa: CASSEGRGLVYEQYF
cdr3_nt: TGTGCCAGCAGTGAAGGGAGAGGTTTGGTCTACGAGCAGTACTTC

v_call: TRBV5-1
j_call: TRBJ2-5
d_call: TRBD2
clone_size: .
cdr3_aa: CASSLRTSGTETQYF
cdr3_nt: TGCGCCAGCAGCTTACGGACTAGCGGGACAGAGACCCAGTACTTC

v_call: TRBV30
j_call: TRBJ2-1
d_call: .
clone_size: .
cdr3_aa: CAWIPWGSGFQFF
cdr3_nt: TGTGCCTGGATCCCATGGGGTAGTGGGTTTCAGTTCTTC

v_call: TRBV19
j_call: TRBJ1-6
d_call: .
clone_size: few
cdr3_aa: CASSNRQVENSPLHF
cdr3_nt: TGTGCCAGTAGTAACCGACAGGTGGAGAATTCACCCCTCCACTTT

v_call: TRBV24-1
j_call: TRBJ2-1
d_call: .
clone_size: few
cdr3_aa: CATSDGPREEQFF
cdr3_nt: TGTGCCACCAGTGATGGCCCCCGGGAGGAGCAGTTCTTC

v_call: TRBV19
j_call: TRBJ2-3
d_call: .
clone_size: .
cdr3_aa: CATSPGLAIADTQYF
cdr3_nt: TGTGCCACTAGCCCAGGGCTAGCGATCGCAGATACGCAGTATTTT